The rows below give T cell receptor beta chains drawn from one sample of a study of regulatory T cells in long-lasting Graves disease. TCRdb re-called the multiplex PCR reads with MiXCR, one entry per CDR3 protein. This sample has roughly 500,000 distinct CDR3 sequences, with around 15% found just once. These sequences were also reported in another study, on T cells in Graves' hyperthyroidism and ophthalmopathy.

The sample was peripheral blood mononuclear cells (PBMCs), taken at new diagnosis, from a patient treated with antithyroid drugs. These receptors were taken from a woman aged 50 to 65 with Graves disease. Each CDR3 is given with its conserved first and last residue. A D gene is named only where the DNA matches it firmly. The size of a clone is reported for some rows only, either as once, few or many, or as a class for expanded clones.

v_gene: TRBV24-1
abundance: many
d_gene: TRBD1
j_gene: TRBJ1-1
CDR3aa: CATRPSPGQGAKNTEAFF
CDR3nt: TGTGCCACCAGACCTTCTCCGGGACAGGGGGCTAAGAACACTGAAGCTTTCTTT

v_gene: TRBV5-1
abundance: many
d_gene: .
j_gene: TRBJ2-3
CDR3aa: CASSYRTLELPTDTQYF
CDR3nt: TGCGCCAGCAGTTACCGAACACTAGAACTACCCACAGATACGCAGTATTTT

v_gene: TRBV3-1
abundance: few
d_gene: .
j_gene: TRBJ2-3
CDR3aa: CASSQDARGDTQYF
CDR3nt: TGTGCCAGCAGCCAAGACGCTAGAGGAGATACGCAGTATTTT

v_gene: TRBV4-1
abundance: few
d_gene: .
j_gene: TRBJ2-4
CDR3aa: CASSQPANIQYF
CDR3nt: TGCGCCAGCAGCCAACCGGCAAACATTCAGTACTTC

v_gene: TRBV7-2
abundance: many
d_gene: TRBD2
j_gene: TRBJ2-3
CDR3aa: CASSPGLAGGFPPTDTQYF
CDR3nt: TGTGCCAGCAGCCCGGGACTAGCGGGAGGTTTCCCCCCGACAGATACGCAGTATTTT

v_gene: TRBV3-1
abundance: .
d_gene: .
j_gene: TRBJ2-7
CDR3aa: CASSQDLLGGSEQYF
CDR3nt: TGTGCCAGCAGCCAAGACCTACTGGGTGGGAGCGAGCAGTACTTC

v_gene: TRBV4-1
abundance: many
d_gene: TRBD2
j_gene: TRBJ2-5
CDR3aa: CASSPVGRGGGETQYF
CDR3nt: TGCGCCAGCAGCCCTGTAGGCCGGGGGGGAGGGGAGACCCAGTACTTC

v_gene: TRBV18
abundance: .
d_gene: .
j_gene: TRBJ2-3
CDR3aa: CASSLNIGALGTSTDTQYF
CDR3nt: TGTGCCAGCTCACTAAACATCGGGGCCCTCGGGACAAGCACAGATACGCAGTATTTT

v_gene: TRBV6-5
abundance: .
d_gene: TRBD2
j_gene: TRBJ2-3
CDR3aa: CASSYGPGTSGISTDTQYF
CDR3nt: TGTGCCAGCAGTTACGGCCCGGGGACTAGCGGGATATCCACAGATACGCAGTATTTT

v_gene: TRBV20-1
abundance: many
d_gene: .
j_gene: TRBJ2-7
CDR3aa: CSAPQKTLLQYF
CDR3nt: TGCAGTGCCCCGCAAAAGACTCTCTTGCAGTACTTC

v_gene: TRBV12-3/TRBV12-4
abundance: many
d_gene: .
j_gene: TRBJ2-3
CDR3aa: CASSRDGDTQYF
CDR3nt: TGTGCCAGCAGCCGAGACGGAGATACGCAGTATTTT

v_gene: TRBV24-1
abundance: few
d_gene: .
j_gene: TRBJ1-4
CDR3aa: CATSPREDVEKLFF
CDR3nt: TGTGCCACCAGTCCCCGGGAGGACGTTGAAAAACTGTTTTTT

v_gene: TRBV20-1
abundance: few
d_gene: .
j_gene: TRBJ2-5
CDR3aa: CSAQAIEGFEETQYF
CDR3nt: TGCAGTGCTCAAGCTATCGAGGGATTCGAGGAGACCCAGTACTTC

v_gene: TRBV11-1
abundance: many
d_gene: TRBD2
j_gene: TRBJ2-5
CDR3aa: CASSLLAGGRSGTQYF
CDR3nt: TGTGCCAGCAGCCTACTAGCGGGAGGCCGCTCAGGGACCCAGTACTTC

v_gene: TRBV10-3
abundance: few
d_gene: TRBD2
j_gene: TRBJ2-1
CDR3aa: CAISWTSGPNEQFF
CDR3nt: TGTGCCATCTCCTGGACTAGCGGGCCCAATGAGCAGTTCTTC

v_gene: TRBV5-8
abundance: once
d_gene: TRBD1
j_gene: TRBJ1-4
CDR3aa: CASSRQGEAEKLFF
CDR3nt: TGTGCCAGCAGCAGACAGGGGGAGGCTGAAAAACTGTTTTTT